Given below is one TCR beta chain in context. Its antigen is currently unknown. The data originate from a study of cytomegalovirus exposure and HLA in healthy donors. General observations from the study: Cytomegalovirus status was reportedly diagnosed by the classifier with high specificity and sensitivity.

CDR3 length equals 15 residues. From germline, CDR1 is SGHAT and CDR2 FQNNGV. Unmatched junction bases numbered 2, after V lost 5 bases and J lost 2 bases. Primers: 60 Vbeta forward and 13 Jbeta reverse. TCRdb keeps only in-frame clones here, not all; method: immunoSEQ multiplex PCR. Its listing shows over 90,000 clones. Sequencing was carried out using PBMCs. The TCR was taken from a man between 40 and 49 years old in good health and CMV-seronegative. The chain is built from TRBV11-2 and TRBJ2-1; TRBD2 matches 11 bases. As DNA, the CDR3 is TGTGCCAGCAGCAGACTAGCGGGAACCTACAATGAGCAGTTCTTC. This codes for CASSRLAGTYNEQFF.